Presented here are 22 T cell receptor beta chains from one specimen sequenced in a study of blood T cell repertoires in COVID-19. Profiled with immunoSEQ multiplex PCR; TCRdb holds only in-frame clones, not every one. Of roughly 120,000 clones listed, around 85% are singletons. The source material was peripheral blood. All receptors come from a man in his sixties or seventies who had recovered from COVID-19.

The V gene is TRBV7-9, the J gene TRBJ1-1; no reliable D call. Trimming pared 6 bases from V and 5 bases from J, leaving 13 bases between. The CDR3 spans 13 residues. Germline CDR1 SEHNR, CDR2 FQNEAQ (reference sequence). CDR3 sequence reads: CASSTQIGTEAFF. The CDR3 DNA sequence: TGTGCCAGCAGTACCCAGATCGGGACTGAAGCTTTCTTT.

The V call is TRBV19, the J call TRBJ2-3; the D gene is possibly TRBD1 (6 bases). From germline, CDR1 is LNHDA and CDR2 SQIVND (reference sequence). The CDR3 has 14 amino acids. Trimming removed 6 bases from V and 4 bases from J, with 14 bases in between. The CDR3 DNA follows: TGTGCCAGTAGGCATCAGGGGTCGGCAGATACGCAGTATTTT. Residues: CASRHQGSADTQYF.

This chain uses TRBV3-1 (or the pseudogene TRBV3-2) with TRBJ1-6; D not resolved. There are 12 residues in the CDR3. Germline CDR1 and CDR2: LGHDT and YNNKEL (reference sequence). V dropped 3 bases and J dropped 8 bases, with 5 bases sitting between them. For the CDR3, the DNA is TGTGCCAGCAGCCATCCCGATTCACCCCTCCACTTT. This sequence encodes CASSHPDSPLHF.

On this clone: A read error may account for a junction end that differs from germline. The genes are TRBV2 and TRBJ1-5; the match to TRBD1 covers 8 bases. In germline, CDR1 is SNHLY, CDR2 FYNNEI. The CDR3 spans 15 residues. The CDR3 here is CASTVDAGGNQPQHF. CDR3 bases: TGTGCCAGCACCGTTGATGCAGGGGGCAACCAGCCCCAGCATTTT.

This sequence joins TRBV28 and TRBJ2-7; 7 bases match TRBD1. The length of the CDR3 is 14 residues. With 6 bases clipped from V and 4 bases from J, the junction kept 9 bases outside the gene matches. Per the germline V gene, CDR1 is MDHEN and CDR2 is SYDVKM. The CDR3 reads CASRVTGTVYEQYF. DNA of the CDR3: TGTGCCAGCAGGGTCACCGGGACAGTGTACGAGCAGTACTTC.

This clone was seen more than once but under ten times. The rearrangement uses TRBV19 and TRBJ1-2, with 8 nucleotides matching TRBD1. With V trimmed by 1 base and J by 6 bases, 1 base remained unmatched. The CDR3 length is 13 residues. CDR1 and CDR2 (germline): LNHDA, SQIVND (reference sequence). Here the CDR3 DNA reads TGTGCCAGTAGTATAGTACAGGGGGATGGCTACACCTTC. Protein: CASSIVQGDGYTF.

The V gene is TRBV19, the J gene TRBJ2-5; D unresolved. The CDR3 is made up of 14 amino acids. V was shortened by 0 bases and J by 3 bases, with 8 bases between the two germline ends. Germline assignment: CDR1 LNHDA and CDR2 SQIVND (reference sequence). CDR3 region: CASSIETGEETQYF. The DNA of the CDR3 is TGTGCCAGTAGTATAGAAACCGGAGAAGAGACCCAGTACTTC.

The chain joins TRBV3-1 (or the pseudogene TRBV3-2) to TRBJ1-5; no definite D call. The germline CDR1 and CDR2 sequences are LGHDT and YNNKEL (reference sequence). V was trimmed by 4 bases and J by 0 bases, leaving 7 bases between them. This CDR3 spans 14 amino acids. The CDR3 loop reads CASSRGNSNQPQHF. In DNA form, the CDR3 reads TGTGCCAGCAGCCGAGGGAATAGCAATCAGCCCCAGCATTTT.

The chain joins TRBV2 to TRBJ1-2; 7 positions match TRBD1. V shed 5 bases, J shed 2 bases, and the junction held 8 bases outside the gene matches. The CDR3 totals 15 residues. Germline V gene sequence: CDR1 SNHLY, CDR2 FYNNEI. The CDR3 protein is CASSTGTEQNYGYTF. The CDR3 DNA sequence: TGTGCCAGCAGTACCGGGACAGAACAGAACTATGGCTACACCTTC.

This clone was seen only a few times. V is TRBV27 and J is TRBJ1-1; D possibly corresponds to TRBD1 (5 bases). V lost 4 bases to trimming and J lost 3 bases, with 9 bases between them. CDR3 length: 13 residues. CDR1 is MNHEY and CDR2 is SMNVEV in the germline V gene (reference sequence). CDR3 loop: CASSWGGHTEAFF. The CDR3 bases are TGTGCCAGCAGTTGGGGGGGTCACACTGAAGCTTTCTTT.

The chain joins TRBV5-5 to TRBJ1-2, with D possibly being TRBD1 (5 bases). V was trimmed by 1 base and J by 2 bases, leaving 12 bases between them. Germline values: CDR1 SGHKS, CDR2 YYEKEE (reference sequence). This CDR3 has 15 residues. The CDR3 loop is CASSLLPGLNYGYTF. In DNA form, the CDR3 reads TGTGCCAGCAGCTTGTTGCCAGGGCTGAACTATGGCTACACCTTC. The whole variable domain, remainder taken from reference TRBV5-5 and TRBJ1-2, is DAGVTQSPTHLIKTRGQQVTLRCSPISGHKSVSWYQQVLGQGPQFIFQYYEKEERGRGNFPDRFSARQFPNYSSELNVNALLLGDSALYLCASSLLPGLNYGYTFGSGTRLTVV.

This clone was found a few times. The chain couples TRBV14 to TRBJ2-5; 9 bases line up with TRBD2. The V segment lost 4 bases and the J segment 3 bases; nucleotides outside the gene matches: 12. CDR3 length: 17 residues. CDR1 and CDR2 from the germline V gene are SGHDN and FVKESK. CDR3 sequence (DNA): TGTGCCAGCAGCCCAATGAGAGCGGGGGGCGGTAAAGAGACCCAGTACTTC. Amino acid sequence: CASSPMRAGGGKETQYF. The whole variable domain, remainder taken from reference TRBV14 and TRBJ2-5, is EAGVTQFPSHSVIEKGQTVTLRCDPISGHDNLYWYRRVMGKEIKFLLHFVKESKQDESGMPNNRFLAERTGGTYSTLKVQPAELEDSGVYFCASSPMRAGGGKETQYFGPGTRLLVL.

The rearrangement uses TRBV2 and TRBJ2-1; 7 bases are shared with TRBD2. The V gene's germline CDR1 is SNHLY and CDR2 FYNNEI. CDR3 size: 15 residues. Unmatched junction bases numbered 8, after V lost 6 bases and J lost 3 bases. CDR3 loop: CASRPRGVYYNEQFF. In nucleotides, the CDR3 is TGTGCCAGCAGGCCCCGGGGGGTATACTACAATGAGCAGTTCTTC.

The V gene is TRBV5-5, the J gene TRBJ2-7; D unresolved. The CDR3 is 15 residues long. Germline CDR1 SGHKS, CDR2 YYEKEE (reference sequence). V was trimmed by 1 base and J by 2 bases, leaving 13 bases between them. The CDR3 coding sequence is TGTGCCAGCAGCTTGCCTTGGAGTGTTCCCTACGAGCAGTACTTC. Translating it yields CASSLPWSVPYEQYF.

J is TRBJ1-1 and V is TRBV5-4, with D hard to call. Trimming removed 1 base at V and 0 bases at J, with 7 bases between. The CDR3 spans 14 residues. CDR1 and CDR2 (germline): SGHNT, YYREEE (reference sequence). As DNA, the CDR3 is TGTGCCAGCAGCTTGTACAGTTTGAACACTGAAGCTTTCTTT. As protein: CASSLYSLNTEAFF.

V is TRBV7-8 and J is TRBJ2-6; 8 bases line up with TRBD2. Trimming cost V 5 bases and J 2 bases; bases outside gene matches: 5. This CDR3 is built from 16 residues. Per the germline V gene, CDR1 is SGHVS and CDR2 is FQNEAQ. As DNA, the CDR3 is TGTGCCAGCAGCCCCCGGGAGGGGGCTGGGGCCAACGTCCTGACTTTC. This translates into CASSPREGAGANVLTF.

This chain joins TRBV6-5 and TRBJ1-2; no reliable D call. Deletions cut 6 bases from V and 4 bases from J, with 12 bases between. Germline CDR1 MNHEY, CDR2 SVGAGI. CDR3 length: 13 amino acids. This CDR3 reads CASSPRDGYGYTF. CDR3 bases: TGTGCCAGCAGCCCGAGGGATGGCTATGGCTACACCTTC.

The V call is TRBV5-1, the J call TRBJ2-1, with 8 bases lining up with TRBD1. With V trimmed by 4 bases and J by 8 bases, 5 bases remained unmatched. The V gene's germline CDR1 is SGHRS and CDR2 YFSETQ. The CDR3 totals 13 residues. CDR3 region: CASSAGQDHEQFF. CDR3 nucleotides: TGCGCCAGCAGCGCGGGACAGGATCATGAGCAGTTCTTC.

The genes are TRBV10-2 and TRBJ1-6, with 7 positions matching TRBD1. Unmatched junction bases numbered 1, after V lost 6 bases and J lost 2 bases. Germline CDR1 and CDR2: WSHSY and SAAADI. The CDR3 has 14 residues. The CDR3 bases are TGCGCCAGCAGGACAGGGCCCTATAATTCACCCCTCCACTTT. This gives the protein CASRTGPYNSPLHF.

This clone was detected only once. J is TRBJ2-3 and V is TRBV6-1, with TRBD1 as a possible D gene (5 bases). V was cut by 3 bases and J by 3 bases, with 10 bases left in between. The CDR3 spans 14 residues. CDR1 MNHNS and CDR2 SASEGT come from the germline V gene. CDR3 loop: CASSDRQGTDTQYF. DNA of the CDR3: TGTGCCAGCAGTGATCGGCAGGGAACAGATACGCAGTATTTT.

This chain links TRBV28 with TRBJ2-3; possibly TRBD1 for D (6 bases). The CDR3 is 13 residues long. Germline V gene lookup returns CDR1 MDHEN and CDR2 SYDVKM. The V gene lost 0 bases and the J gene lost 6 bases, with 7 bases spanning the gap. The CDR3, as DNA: TGTGCCAGCAGTTTATGGGACAGCGATACGCAGTATTTT. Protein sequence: CASSLWDSDTQYF.

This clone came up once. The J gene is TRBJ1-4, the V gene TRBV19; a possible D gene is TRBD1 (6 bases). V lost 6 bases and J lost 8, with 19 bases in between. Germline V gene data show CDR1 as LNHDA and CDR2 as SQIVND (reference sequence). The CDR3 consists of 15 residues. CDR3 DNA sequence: TGTGCCAGTAGCCGTTCAGGGGAGAGGAGGGAAAAACTGTTTTTT. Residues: CASSRSGERREKLFF. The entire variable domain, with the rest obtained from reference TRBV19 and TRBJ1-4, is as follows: DGGITQSPKYLFRKEGQNVTLSCEQNLNHDAMYWYRQDPGQGLRLIYYSQIVNDFQKGDIAEGYSVSREKKESFPLTVTSAQKNPTAFYLCASSRSGERREKLFFGSGTQLSVL.